The 21 T cell receptor beta chains reported below all come from one sample, sequenced in a study of OX40 agonist ivuxolimab in advanced cancers. TCRdb's table, derived via immunoSEQ multiplex PCR, lists solely in-frame clones and lacks some. The sample shows roughly 60,000 clones, 86% of them seen only once. The sequenced sample was CD4+ or CD8+ T cells sorted from blood, obtained in a trial of the OX40 agonist ivuxolimab. The receptors originated from an adult with an advanced solid tumor such as melanoma, head and neck, liver or kidney cancer.

V and J are TRBV4-3 and TRBJ1-6, with 7 positions matching TRBD1. The CDR3 is 15 amino acids. The germline gives CDR1 LGHNA, CDR2 YSLEER. The V segment lost 1 base and the J segment 7 bases; nucleotides outside the gene matches: 4. The DNA for the CDR3 is TGCGCCAGCAGCCAAGTACAGGGGCAGAATTCACCCCTCCACTTT. Amino acids: CASSQVQGQNSPLHF.

This clone has a single count. An end of the junction does not agree with germline; a read error may underlie this. The chain employs TRBV9 and TRBJ1-1, with D perhaps TRBD1 (5 bases). Germline V gene lookup returns CDR1 SGDLS and CDR2 YYNGEE. This CDR3 is 14 amino acids long. CDR3 nucleotides: TGTGCCAGCAGCCCAACGGGGGGGTTAGCAGGCTCTTACTTT. Its translation: CASSPTGGLAGSYF.

The sample holds one count of this clone. The rearrangement links TRBV6-1 to TRBJ2-1, with a possible D match to TRBD2 (6 bases). Germline CDR1 MNHNS, CDR2 SASEGT. This CDR3 is built from 14 residues. V lost 7 bases and J 1 base, leaving 11 bases between the germline ends. Here the CDR3 reads CASIRSGSYNEQFF. CDR3 DNA sequence: TGTGCCAGCATCAGGAGCGGGTCCTACAATGAGCAGTTCTTC.

This clone was seen once. This chain joins TRBV4-2 and TRBJ1-6; maybe TRBD1 (6 bases). Between the trimmed V and J ends, which lost 4 bases and 6 bases, there was a span of 16 bases. CDR3 length: 16 amino acids. CDR1 LGHNA and CDR2 YNFKEQ come from the germline V gene. CDR3 in DNA: TGTGCCAGCAGCCTGATGACAGGCGACGTTAATTCACCCCTCCACTTT. Protein sequence: CASSLMTGDVNSPLHF.

The rearrangement joins TRBV6-1 to TRBJ1-5, with TRBD1 as a possible D gene (6 bases). CDR3 size: 14 residues. CDR1 is MNHNS and CDR2 is SASEGT in the germline V gene. Trimming took 5 bases from V and 6 from J, leaving 14 bases between them. The chain's CDR3 is CASSIQGPGQPQHF. In DNA form, the CDR3 reads TGTGCCAGCAGTATACAGGGTCCTGGTCAGCCCCAGCATTTT.

J is TRBJ2-1 and V is TRBV11-2; 8 bases align to TRBD2. Trimming at V came to 5 bases and at J to 7 bases, leaving 7 bases not matched to a gene. This CDR3 spans 14 amino acids. Germline CDR1 SGHAT, CDR2 FQNNGV. CDR3 nucleotide sequence: TGTGCCAGCAGCCCATCGGGGGGGCGGAATGAGCAGTTCTTC. This sequence encodes CASSPSGGRNEQFF.

V gene TRBV11-2 combines with J gene TRBJ2-7; TRBD1 might be the D (6 bases). The CDR3 length is 15 residues. Per germline, CDR1 SGHAT and CDR2 FQNNGV. The germline V and J ends were trimmed by 0 bases and 2 bases, with 11 bases remaining between them. CDR3 nucleotide sequence: TGTGCCAGCAGCTTAGAACAGGGCTCCCCCTACGAGCAGTACTTC. Translated: CASSLEQGSPYEQYF. The full variable domain, its missing parts supplied by reference TRBV11-2 and TRBJ2-7, is EAGVAQSPRYKIIEKRQSVAFWCNPISGHATLYWYQQILGQGPKLLIQFQNNGVVDDSQLPKDRFSAERLKGVDSTLKIQPAKLEDSAVYLCASSLEQGSPYEQYFGPGTRLTVT.

This clone was detected a few times. The gene calls are TRBV5-8 and TRBJ1-5, with D hard to call. This CDR3 region has 15 residues. V shed 0 bases and J shed 0 bases, with 7 bases lying between them. Germline loops: CDR1 SGHTS, CDR2 YDEGEE. In DNA form, the CDR3 reads TGTGCCAGCAGCTTGGCGCCTTATAGCAATCAGCCCCAGCATTTT. This gives the protein CASSLAPYSNQPQHF.

The V call is TRBV18, the J call TRBJ2-1; 8 positions match TRBD1. CDR3 size: 15 residues. From germline, CDR1 is KGHSH and CDR2 LQKENI. V was pared by 3 bases and J by 5 bases, with 6 bases of the junction left unmatched. The DNA for the CDR3 is TGTGCCAGCTCACCGGACAGGGCAAACCACAATGAGCAGTTCTTC. This encodes CASSPDRANHNEQFF.

The rearrangement joins TRBV7-2 to TRBJ1-5, with D possibly being TRBD1 (6 bases). Germline-derived CDR1 and CDR2 are SGHTA and FQGNSA. The length of the CDR3 is 15 residues. The V end was cut by 3 bases, the J end by 6 bases, with 15 bases between. The CDR3 spells CASSLSGAESQPQHF. CDR3 sequence (DNA): TGTGCCAGCAGCTTGTCGGGGGCTGAGAGTCAGCCCCAGCATTTT.

The chain employs TRBV19 and TRBJ2-1; D not certain. In germline, CDR1 is LNHDA, CDR2 SQIVND (reference sequence). The CDR3 runs 14 residues. Between the trimmed V and J ends, which lost 3 bases and 1 base, there was a span of 7 bases. DNA for the CDR3: TGTGCCAGTAGTATGGGTAGGTCCTACAATGAGCAGTTCTTC. This codes for CASSMGRSYNEQFF.

This chain joins TRBV10-3 and TRBJ2-3; D perhaps matches TRBD1 (6 bases). Germline CDR1 reads ENHRY; CDR2 reads SYGVKD. Trimming took off 5 bases at V and 8 bases at J, with 17 bases between the two ends. This CDR3 region has 14 residues. The CDR3 protein is CAISSTDSFPTQYF. In nucleotides, the CDR3 is TGTGCCATCAGTTCCACGGACAGCTTCCCTACGCAGTATTTT.

The genes are TRBV5-8 and TRBJ1-1; no definite D call. Trimming shortened V by 2 bases and J by 1 base, and 9 bases separated the two germline ends. Germline V lookup: CDR1 SGHTS, CDR2 YDEGEE. CDR3 length: 14 amino acids. The CDR3 is CASSFRVGNTEAFF. CDR3 coding DNA: TGTGCCAGCAGCTTTAGGGTTGGGAACACTGAAGCTTTCTTT.

This clone occurred a few times. The CDR3 is CASKLTGRRDFTDTQYF. CDR3 nucleotide sequence: TGCGCCAGCAAACTTACGGGACGCCGGGATTTCACAGATACGCAGTATTTT. The chain carries TRBV5-1 and TRBJ2-3; D tentatively fits TRBD1 or TRBD2 (5 bases each). The CDR3 loop spans 17 amino acids. V lost 6 bases and J 2 bases, leaving 22 bases between the germline ends. CDR1 and CDR2 from the germline V gene are SGHRS and YFSETQ. The whole variable domain, filled in from reference TRBV5-1 and TRBJ2-3, reads KAGVTQTPRYLIKTRGQQVTLSCSPISGHRSVSWYQQTPGQGLQFLFEYFSETQRNKGNFPGRFSGRQFSNSRSEMNVSTLELGDSALYLCASKLTGRRDFTDTQYFGPGTRLTVL.

The chain couples TRBV15 to TRBJ1-5; D might be TRBD1 (5 bases). Trimming removed 8 bases at V and 3 bases at J, with 11 bases between. Germline loops: CDR1 LNHNV, CDR2 YYDKDF (reference sequence). This CDR3 spans 13 amino acids. The CDR3 DNA is TGTGCCACCGGGGGACGGCTCAATCAGCCCCAGCATTTT. Translated: CATGGRLNQPQHF. Complete variable domain (other parts from reference TRBV15 and TRBJ1-5): DAMVIQNPRYQVTQFGKPVTLSCSQTLNHNVMYWYQQKSSQAPKLLFHYYDKDFNNEADTPDNFQSRRPNTSFCFLDIRSPGLGDTAMYLCATGGRLNQPQHFGDGTRLSIL.

This sequence joins TRBV7-2 and TRBJ2-1; 10 nucleotides line up with TRBD2. CDR3 length: 16 amino acids. The germline gives CDR1 SGHTA, CDR2 FQGNSA. V was clipped by 1 base and J by 7 bases; unmatched bases: 7. The CDR3 DNA reads TGTGCCAGCAGCTTAGTAAGCGGGGGGGCGTGGAATGAGCAGTTCTTC. Protein sequence: CASSLVSGGAWNEQFF.

The CDR3, as DNA: TGTGCCAGCAGCTTCCGGGACAGGGTGCCCGGGGAGCTGTTTTTT. It encodes CASSFRDRVPGELFF. The chain links TRBV11-2 to TRBJ2-2; 9 nucleotides agree with TRBD1. The CDR3 is 15 amino acids. V was clipped by 3 bases and J by 6 bases; unmatched bases: 5. Germline CDR1 reads SGHAT; CDR2 reads FQNNGV.

The chain is built from TRBV30 and TRBJ2-3; 9 positions match TRBD1. The CDR3 length is 13 residues. Germline CDR1 is GTSNPN and CDR2 is SVGIG (reference sequence). After removal of 2 bases from V and 4 bases from J, the junction contained 1 base not matched to a gene. The CDR3, as DNA: TGTGCCTGGAGTTACAGGGGGCCAGATACGCAGTATTTT. Translated, it gives CAWSYRGPDTQYF.

The chain joins TRBV29-1 to TRBJ1-1; D possibly corresponds to TRBD1 (6 bases). Germline V gene data show CDR1 as SQVTM and CDR2 as ANQGSEA. The V gene lost 2 bases and the J gene lost 3 bases, with 16 bases spanning the gap. This CDR3 comprises 15 residues. The CDR3 spells CSVETSRGGYTEAFF. CDR3 sequence (DNA): TGCAGCGTTGAAACCTCCAGGGGCGGGTACACTGAAGCTTTCTTT.

This clone was seen a handful of times. The chain links TRBV7-9 to TRBJ1-2, with 11 bases fitting TRBD1. There are 18 residues in the CDR3. Per germline, CDR1 SEHNR and CDR2 FQNEAQ (reference sequence). Trimming removed 7 bases from V and 0 bases from J; junction bases left unmatched: 13. The CDR3 reads CASTLGLDRGRSNYGYTF. CDR3 nucleotides: TGTGCCAGCACCCTTGGTCTGGACAGGGGGCGATCTAACTATGGCTACACCTTC.

This rearrangement joins TRBV5-1 to TRBJ2-1; 9 bases agree with TRBD2. The CDR3 runs to 16 residues. The germline V gene encodes CDR1 SGHRS and CDR2 YFSETQ. Germline trimming cut 0 bases from V and 6 bases from J; bases unmatched to any gene: 7. The CDR3 reads CASSLEASGGTNEQFF. The CDR3 nucleotides are TGCGCCAGCAGCTTGGAAGCGAGCGGGGGGACCAATGAGCAGTTCTTC.